The TCR beta chain under discussion was sequenced for a study of blood T cell repertoires in COVID-19. Overall study: The United States, Italy and Spain were the sources of the acute and convalescent COVID-19 samples. T cells, B-cell-depleted T cells, or PBMCs supplied cDNA or gDNA.

This CDR3 is 13 amino acids long. Trimming at V came to 2 bases and at J to 6 bases, leaving 2 bases not matched to a gene. In the original workflow: From reference gene primer amplification, estimates of nucleated cell counts were derived. Using immunoSEQ multiplex PCR, the repertoire was profiled, and TCRdb retains in-frame clones only, with some absent. V and J calls and clone size are given by that table; D and trimming were obtained from the DNA. The top ten clones hold roughly 2.5% of a sample with some 140,000 clones, over 80% of them seen once. This sequence was found in a man aged 45-60 years with active COVID-19. The chain has TRBV12-3 or TRBV12-4 and TRBJ2-7; 9 bases are shared with TRBD1. Material: peripheral blood. The CDR3 sequence: CASSLRQGGEQYF. DNA of the CDR3: TGTGCCAGCAGTTTAAGACAGGGGGGCGAGCAGTACTTC.